Below, one TCR beta chain is given with its context. The source of the sample is a study of CD8 T cells in Susac syndrome. Reverse transcription used about 0.45 to 1 ug RNA and random hexamers. Coverage of TCR beta CDR3 amplification by immunoSEQ multiplex PCR extended to 54 Vbeta and 13 Jbeta. TCRdb re-analysed the immunoSEQ multiplex PCR reads in MiXCR, keeping a single row per CDR3 protein. The sample consists of some 300,000 distinct CDR3 sequences, around nine tenths of them appearing once. Included as multiple sclerosis controls were treatment-naive patients who had stable or active relapsing-remitting disease. CDR1 MDHEN and CDR2 SYDVKM come from the germline V gene. Trimming at V came to 5 bases and at J to 7 bases, leaving 8 bases not matched to a gene. The CDR3 length is 15 residues.

The chain has TRBV28 and TRBJ2-1, with 10 bases fitting TRBD1. This receptor was identified in a human donor with multiple sclerosis. Sample: CD8+ T cells from PBMCs. CDR3 DNA sequence: TGTGCCAGCAGTCAGGTGACAGGGGGCTGGAATGAGCAGTTCTTC. Encoded protein: CASSQVTGGWNEQFF.